This T cell receptor beta chain derives from a study of PD-1 blockade in classical Hodgkin lymphoma. Across the study: With a 2-week interval, patients received intravenous nivolumab at 3 mg/kg.

Notes on this clone: The antigen remains undetermined.

CDR3 length: 16 residues. V gave up 4 bases and J gave up 3 bases, with 17 bases separating them. CDR1 is MDHEN and CDR2 is SYDVKM in the germline V gene. Some clones are missing from TCRdb's copy, which holds only in-frame ones; the method was immunoSEQ multiplex PCR. The sample has under 45,000 clones, roughly two thirds seen once. Whole-study findings and limits: Whoever responded completely had baseline diversity much like that seen in newly diagnosed patients. Still unresolved is the cause of the repertoire differences, which may be disease activity or prior therapy. CD4+ TCR diversity, unlike CD8+, rose significantly by C4D1.

Time point: cycle 4 day 1 (C4D1), after about 6 weeks of nivolumab. Every one of the patients relapsed after autologous stem cell transplantation (brentuximab vedotin exposure was variable). This TCR was sampled from a human donor with classical Hodgkin lymphoma. Specimen: peripheral blood mononuclear cells (PBMCs), collected before the fourth cycle of nivolumab. This sequence joins TRBV28 and TRBJ2-3; tentatively, D is TRBD1 (6 bases). As DNA, the CDR3 is TGTGCCAGCAGTTCCCCGTCGACAGGTGGGACAGATACGCAGTATTTT. It codes for CASSSPSTGGTDTQYF.